The source of this T cell receptor beta chain is a study of HIV-infected children after antiretroviral therapy interruption. Whole-study context: Samples from the continuous-treatment group were taken at weeks 0, 48 and 150.

Treatment of the sample: PENTA 11 planned treatment interruption arm or continuous ART arm. From thawed PBMCs, naive CD4+ CD45RA+ CD45RO- T cells were sorted. Unique molecular identifiers were included in an RNA-based 3' RACE TCR library. TCRdb itself ran the 3' RACE reads through MiXCR, one entry per CDR3 protein. The sample has around 50,000 distinct CDR3 sequences, around 4.5% seen once. This clonotype was found many times. The sequences come from CD45RA+ CD4+ T cells from PBMCs, pooled from several time points, collected from a donor given antiretroviral therapy, either interrupted or continuous. Specified subset: naive CD4+ CD45RA+ CD45RO- T cells. The receptor's source is a pool of human donors with HIV.

CDR3 in amino acids: CASSPVGGRNEQFF. CDR3 nucleotides: TGTGCCAGTAGCCCCGTGGGGGGGCGAAATGAGCAGTTCTTC. The genes are TRBV19 and TRBJ2-1; TRBD2 might be the D (7 bases). V dropped 6 bases and J dropped 7 bases, with 16 bases sitting between them. Germline V gene sequence: CDR1 LNHDA, CDR2 SQIVND (reference sequence). The CDR3 length is 14 residues.